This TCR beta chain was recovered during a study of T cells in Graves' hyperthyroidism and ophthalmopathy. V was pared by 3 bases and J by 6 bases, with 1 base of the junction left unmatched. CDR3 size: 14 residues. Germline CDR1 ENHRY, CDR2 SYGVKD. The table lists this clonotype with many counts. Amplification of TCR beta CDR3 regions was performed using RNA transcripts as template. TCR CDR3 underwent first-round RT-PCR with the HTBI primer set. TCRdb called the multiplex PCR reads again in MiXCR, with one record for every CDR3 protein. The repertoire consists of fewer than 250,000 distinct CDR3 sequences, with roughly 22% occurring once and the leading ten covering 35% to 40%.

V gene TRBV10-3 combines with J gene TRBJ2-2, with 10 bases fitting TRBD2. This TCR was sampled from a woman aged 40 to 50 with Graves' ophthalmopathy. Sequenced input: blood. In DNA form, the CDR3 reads TGTGCCATCAGTGAAGCGGGAGGGTCCGGGGAGCTGTTTTTT. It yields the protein CAISEAGGSGELFF.